The 20 T cell receptor beta chains below all came from one sample that was sequenced in a study of cytomegalovirus exposure and HLA in healthy donors. Profiled with immunoSEQ multiplex PCR; TCRdb holds only in-frame clones, not every one. The data show about 180,000 clones, with 85% seen just once and about 16% held by the top ten. Sequenced sample: PBMCs. The receptors stem from a man between 18 and 35 years old in good health and CMV-seropositive.

V and J are TRBV6-1 and TRBJ1-5; D gene ambiguous. Germline CDR1 is MNHNS and CDR2 is SASEGT. The CDR3 contains 14 residues. Trimming stripped 7 bases from V and 3 bases from J, with 13 bases between. CDR3 protein: CASTLASFNQPQHF. DNA for the CDR3: TGTGCCAGCACCCTGGCCAGTTTCAATCAGCCCCAGCATTTT.

The chain carries TRBV7-9 and TRBJ2-5; TRBD2 aligns across 7 bases. The junction had 12 bases not matched to a gene; V was cut back by 5 bases and J by 3 bases. CDR3 length: 16 residues. Germline-derived CDR1 and CDR2 are SEHNR and FQNEAQ (reference sequence). The CDR3 loop reads CASSRYAWSGEETQYF. The DNA of the CDR3 is TGTGCCAGCAGCCGATACGCGTGGAGCGGGGAAGAGACCCAGTACTTC.

The gene calls are TRBV18 and TRBJ2-1, with 10 bases aligning to TRBD2. After removal of 4 bases from V and 4 bases from J, the junction contained 7 bases not matched to a gene. Germline V gene lookup returns CDR1 KGHSH and CDR2 LQKENI. This CDR3 comprises 16 residues. For the CDR3, the DNA is TGTGCCAGCTCACTCTCTTCTAGCGGGAGTTACAATGAGCAGTTCTTC. Protein sequence: CASSLSSSGSYNEQFF. The complete variable domain, with remaining parts taken from reference TRBV18 and TRBJ2-1, reads NAGVMQNPRHLVRRRGQEARLRCSPMKGHSHVYWYRQLPEEGLKFMVYLQKENIIDESGMPKERFSAEFPKEGPSILRIQQVVRGDSAAYFCASSLSSSGSYNEQFFGPGTRLTVL.

This sequence joins TRBV5-4 and TRBJ2-7, with 10 bases matching TRBD2. CDR1 is SGHNT, CDR2 YYREEE, per germline (reference sequence). This CDR3 region has 17 residues. V trimming: 4 bases; J trimming: 1 base; junction bases outside the gene matches: 11. The CDR3, as DNA: TGTGCCAGCAGCCCCCCCGGACTAGCGGAGAAATCCTACGAGCAGTACTTC. Residues: CASSPPGLAEKSYEQYF.

The V and J genes are TRBV6-1 and TRBJ2-7; 7 bases map to TRBD1. With 5 bases clipped from V and 1 base from J, the junction kept 5 bases outside the gene matches. Germline V gene sequence: CDR1 MNHNS, CDR2 SASEGT. The CDR3 length is 14 residues. The CDR3 loop is CASSRPGQSYEQYF. The CDR3 coding sequence is TGTGCCAGCAGTCGTCCGGGACAGTCCTACGAGCAGTACTTC.

The V and J genes are TRBV2 and TRBJ2-4, with a possible D match to TRBD2 (8 bases). CDR1 SNHLY and CDR2 FYNNEI come from the germline V gene. The CDR3 has 15 residues. V was shortened by 5 bases and J by 3 bases, with 14 bases between the two germline ends. The CDR3 spells CASSSSGDSKNIQYF. CDR3 nucleotides: TGTGCCAGCAGTAGTAGCGGGGACAGCAAAAACATTCAGTACTTC. The whole variable domain, remainder taken from reference TRBV2 and TRBJ2-4, is EPEVTQTPSHQVTQMGQEVILRCVPISNHLYFYWYRQILGQKVEFLVSFYNNEISEKSEIFDDQFSVERPDGSNFTLKIRSTKLEDSAMYFCASSSSGDSKNIQYFGAGTRLSVL.

This chain links TRBV19 with TRBJ2-2; 7 bases line up with TRBD1. The V and J ends lost 6 bases and 3 bases, in that order; junction bases with no gene match: 4. The CDR3 has 14 residues. In germline, CDR1 is LNHDA, CDR2 SQIVND (reference sequence). The CDR3 DNA reads as TGTGCCAGTAGGACAGGGATTGACACCGGGGAGCTGTTTTTT. It translates to CASRTGIDTGELFF.

V and J are TRBV5-1 and TRBJ2-5; D is perhaps TRBD1 (6 bases). Trimming removed 2 bases at V and 0 bases at J, with 8 bases between. The germline gives CDR1 SGHRS, CDR2 YFSETQ. The CDR3 length is 14 residues. Here the CDR3 reads CASSFRDNQETQYF. The CDR3 bases are TGCGCCAGCAGCTTCCGGGACAACCAAGAGACCCAGTACTTC.

This sequence joins TRBV7-2 and TRBJ2-7; D ambiguous. The CDR3 consists of 13 residues. The germline V gene encodes CDR1 SGHTA and CDR2 FQGNSA. The germline V and J ends were trimmed by 2 bases and 2 bases, with 7 bases remaining between them. CDR3 protein: CASSLSGPYEQYF. The CDR3 DNA is TGTGCCAGCAGCTTATCGGGTCCCTACGAGCAGTACTTC.

CDR3 loop: CASSYSDRVGNTIYF. The CDR3 DNA follows: TGTGCCAGCAGTTACTCGGACAGGGTCGGAAACACCATATATTTT. The chain recombines TRBV6-5 with TRBJ1-3; 8 bases fit TRBD1. The CDR3 sequence is 15 residues long. The germline CDR1 and CDR2 sequences are MNHEY and SVGAGI. The V segment lost 0 bases and the J segment 4 bases; nucleotides outside the gene matches: 2.

V is TRBV28 and J is TRBJ1-2; TRBD1 agrees at 7 bases. V was pared by 6 bases and J by 8 bases, with 12 bases of the junction left unmatched. This CDR3 is 14 amino acids long. Germline V lookup: CDR1 MDHEN, CDR2 SYDVKM. CDR3 amino acids: CASRTGTADGGYTF. The CDR3 nucleotides are TGTGCCAGCAGGACGGGGACAGCGGATGGGGGCTACACCTTC.

Here the CDR3 DNA reads TGTGCCAGCAGTCCTCTTCGGGATCGACACTACGAGCAGTACTTC. Residues: CASSPLRDRHYEQYF. V gene TRBV11-1 combines with J gene TRBJ2-7; D may be TRBD2 (5 bases). The CDR3 covers 15 residues. From germline, CDR1 is SGHAT and CDR2 FQDESV (reference sequence). V lost 6 bases and J 3 bases, leaving 18 bases between the germline ends.

The chain is built from TRBV28 and TRBJ1-1; D possibly corresponds to TRBD1 (5 bases). The germline gives CDR1 MDHEN, CDR2 SYDVKM. The CDR3 runs to 15 residues. V lost 5 bases to trimming and J lost 3 bases, with 16 bases between them. The CDR3 is CASSPPLQGDTEAFF. The CDR3, as DNA: TGTGCCAGCAGTCCGCCCCTACAAGGGGACACTGAAGCTTTCTTT.

The chain carries TRBV6-7 and TRBJ1-5, with 8 bases aligning to TRBD1. TRBV6-7 is an ORF, and what it does is uncertain. V shed 7 bases, J shed 2 bases, and the junction held 10 bases outside the gene matches. The CDR3 contains 16 residues. In DNA, the CDR3 is TGTGCCAGCATCTTTGAGGTGACAGGGGGCAATCAGCCCCAGCATTTT. Translating gives CASIFEVTGGNQPQHF.

This rearrangement joins TRBV7-2 to TRBJ1-2; no clear D. Germline CDR1 SGHTA, CDR2 FQGNSA. V gave up 3 bases and J gave up 1 base, with 9 bases separating them. The CDR3 is 14 amino acids. The CDR3 DNA reads as TGTGCCAGCAGCTTTCTGCGGAGTAACTATGGCTACACCTTC. This encodes CASSFLRSNYGYTF.

V usage is TRBV9 and J usage is TRBJ2-1, with D perhaps matching TRBD2 (7 bases). Germline assignment: CDR1 SGDLS and CDR2 YYNGEE. V was cut by 4 bases and J by 4 bases, with 15 bases left in between. There are 15 residues in the CDR3. This CDR3 is CASSRGGGGYNEQFF. The CDR3 nucleotides read TGTGCCAGCAGCAGAGGAGGGGGGGGGTACAATGAGCAGTTCTTC.

This clone was observed a few times. This chain joins TRBV19 and TRBJ1-5; 9 bases are a match to TRBD1. J lost 7 bases, V lost 7 bases, and 5 bases had no gene match. CDR1 is LNHDA and CDR2 is SQIVND in the germline V gene (reference sequence). The CDR3 has 13 amino acids. The CDR3 DNA sequence: TGTGCCAGTACCTGGACAGGGGAACAGCCCCAGCATTTT. It encodes CASTWTGEQPQHF.

This clone is a singleton in its sample. The J gene is TRBJ2-5, the V gene TRBV5-6; possible D gene TRBD1, 6 bases. V dropped 0 bases and J dropped 10 bases, with 13 bases sitting between them. The CDR3 extends over 13 amino acids. CDR1 and CDR2 (germline): SGHDT, YYEEEE. The CDR3 coding sequence is TGTGCCAGCAGCTTGGGTATAGCCAGGGGCCAGTACTTC. Translation: CASSLGIARGQYF.

V gene TRBV14 combines with J gene TRBJ2-7; 8 bases fit TRBD2. The CDR3 consists of 16 residues. Looked up from germline, CDR1 is SGHDN and CDR2 is FVKESK. Losses at the gene ends were 3 bases for V and 0 bases for J; bases not matched to a gene: 7. CDR3: CASSHWRTSPSYEQYF. The CDR3 coding sequence is TGTGCCAGCAGCCATTGGAGGACTAGCCCCTCCTACGAGCAGTACTTC.

The J gene is TRBJ2-2, the V gene TRBV11-2; TRBD1 matches 9 bases. CDR1 SGHAT and CDR2 FQNNGV come from the germline V gene. V gave up 0 bases and J gave up 12 bases; unmatched junction bases: 5. CDR3 length equals 14 residues. CDR3 sequence (DNA): TGTGCCAGCAGCTTAGATGGGACAGGGCCCAAGCTGTTTTTT. Translated: CASSLDGTGPKLFF.